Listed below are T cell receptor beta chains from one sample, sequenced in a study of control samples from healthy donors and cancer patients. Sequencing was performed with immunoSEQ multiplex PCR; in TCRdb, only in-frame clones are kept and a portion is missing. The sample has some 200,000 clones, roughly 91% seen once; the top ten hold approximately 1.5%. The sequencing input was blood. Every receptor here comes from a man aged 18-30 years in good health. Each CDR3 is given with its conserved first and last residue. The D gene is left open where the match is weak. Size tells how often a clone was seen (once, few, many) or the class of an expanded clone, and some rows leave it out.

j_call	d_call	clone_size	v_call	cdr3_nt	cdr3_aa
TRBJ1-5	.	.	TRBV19	TGTGCCAGTAGTATAGATTCTTCGGCAGGTAATCAGCCCCAGCATTTT	CASSIDSSAGNQPQHF
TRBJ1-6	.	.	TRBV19	TGTGCCAGTCCTCGGGGGGGGCGGGATCTTAATTCACCCCTCCACTTT	CASPRGGRDLNSPLHF
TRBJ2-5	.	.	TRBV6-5	TGTGCCAGCAGGGGAAGGGGGATCGGGGAGACCCAGTACTTC	CASRGRGIGETQYF
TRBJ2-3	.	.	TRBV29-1	TGCAGCGTTGATGGTAGGGGGAGTACAGATACGCAGTATTTT	CSVDGRGSTDTQYF
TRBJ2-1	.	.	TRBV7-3	TGTGCCAGCAGCCAAAACGGCCAGACGGGCGATGAGCAGTTCTTC	CASSQNGQTGDEQFF
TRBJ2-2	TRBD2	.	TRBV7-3	TGTGCCAGCAGCGCCGGCCCTTCGAGCGGGGGTGCCGGGGAGCTGTTTTTT	CASSAGPSSGGAGELFF
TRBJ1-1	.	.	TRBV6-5	TGTGCCAGCACCAGCTACGGGGAGGAAGCTTTCTTT	CASTSYGEEAFF
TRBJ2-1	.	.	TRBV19	TGTGCCAGTAGTACGGGACTCGGAGGGAATGAGCAGTTCTTC	CASSTGLGGNEQFF
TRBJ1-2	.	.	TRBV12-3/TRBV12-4	TGTGCCAGCAGTCCTAACAGCTATGGCTACACCTTC	CASSPNSYGYTF
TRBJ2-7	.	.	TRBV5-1	TGCGCCAGCAGCTTTAGGGGGTTGAGCTACGAGCAGTACTTC	CASSFRGLSYEQYF
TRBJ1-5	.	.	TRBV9	TGTGCCAGCAGCGTGGGGGGGGCTGGACAGCCCCAGCATTTT	CASSVGGAGQPQHF
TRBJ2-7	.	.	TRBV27	TGTGCCAGCAGTCCCCTGGGACCTCGCAGCGAGCAGTACTTC	CASSPLGPRSEQYF
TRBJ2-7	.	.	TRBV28	TGTGCCAGCAGCTCGGGACGCGAGGGGGGCGAGCAGTACTTC	CASSSGREGGEQYF
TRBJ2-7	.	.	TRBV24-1	TGTGCCACCAGTGACCTGGCAGGGGAGTACTTC	CATSDLAGEYF
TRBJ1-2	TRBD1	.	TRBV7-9	TGTGCCAGCAGCTCCCGGGACAGGGAGGGGAATGATGGCTACACCTTC	CASSSRDREGNDGYTF
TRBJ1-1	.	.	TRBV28	TGTGCCAGTCTAGGGGGGGTGAACACTGAAGCTTTCTTT	CASLGGVNTEAFF
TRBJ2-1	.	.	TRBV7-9	TGTGCCAGCAGCTTCGCTAATGAGCAGTTCTTC	CASSFANEQFF
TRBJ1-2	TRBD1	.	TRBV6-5	TGTGCCAGCAGTTTAGGGGGACAGGGTGGCTACACCTTC	CASSLGGQGGYTF
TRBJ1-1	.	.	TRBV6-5	TGTGCCAGCTATCTACTCAGGGGAATGAACACTGAAGCTTTCTTT	CASYLLRGMNTEAFF
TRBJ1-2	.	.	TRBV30	TGTGCCTGGAGTGTACAGCTAGACAACTATGGCTACACCTTC	CAWSVQLDNYGYTF
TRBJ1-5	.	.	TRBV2	TGTGCCAGCAGTGACAGAAACAATCAGCCCCAGCATTTT	CASSDRNNQPQHF
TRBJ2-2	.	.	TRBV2	TGTGCCAGCAGTGAAATTTACGGCGAGCTGTTTTTT	CASSEIYGELFF
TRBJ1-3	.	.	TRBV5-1	TGCGCCAGCAGCTTGCCGGAGGACAGCTCTGGAAACACCATATATTTT	CASSLPEDSSGNTIYF
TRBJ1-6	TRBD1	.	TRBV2	TGTGCCAGCACCGATGGGACAGGGGGTTCACCCCTCCACTTT	CASTDGTGGSPLHF
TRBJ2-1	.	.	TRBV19	TGTGCCAGTCGGGTGGATATTAGCTCCTACAATGAGCAGTTCTTC	CASRVDISSYNEQFF
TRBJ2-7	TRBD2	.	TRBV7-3	TGTGCCAGCAGCTTGGAGATAGGGAGGGAATACGAGCAGTACTTC	CASSLEIGREYEQYF
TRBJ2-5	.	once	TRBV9	TGTGCCAGCACCTACCGGGACGGCGAAGAGACCCAGTACTTC	CASTYRDGEETQYF
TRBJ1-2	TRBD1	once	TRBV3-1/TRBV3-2	TGTGCCAGCATCGGTCCTTTGGACAGGGCATATGGCTACACCTTC	CASIGPLDRAYGYTF
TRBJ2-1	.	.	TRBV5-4	TGTGCCAGCAGATCCAGGGGCCCAAGCTCCTACAATGAGCAGTTCTTC	CASRSRGPSSYNEQFF
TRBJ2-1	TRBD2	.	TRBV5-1	TGCGCCAGCAGCCTGGGACTAGCGGGCTATAATGAGCAGTTCTTC	CASSLGLAGYNEQFF
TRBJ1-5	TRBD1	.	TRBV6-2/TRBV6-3	TGTGCCAGCAGCCAACAGGGGAGCAATCAGCCCCAGCATTTT	CASSQQGSNQPQHF
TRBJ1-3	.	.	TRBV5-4	TGTGCCAGCAGCTTGAGTTCCTCTGGAAACACCATATATTTT	CASSLSSSGNTIYF
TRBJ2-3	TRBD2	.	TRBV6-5	TGTGCCAGCAGTTCCTTTGGACTAGCGAAAGATACGCAGTATTTT	CASSSFGLAKDTQYF
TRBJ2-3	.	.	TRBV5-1	TGCGCCAGCAGCTTGTCTCCCACAGATACGCAGTATTTT	CASSLSPTDTQYF
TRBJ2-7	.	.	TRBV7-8	TGTGCCAGCAGCGACGAAGCCGAGCAGTACTTC	CASSDEAEQYF
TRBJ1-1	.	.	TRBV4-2	TGTGCCAGCAGCCCAGATGGGGGTGACACTGAAGCTTTCTTT	CASSPDGGDTEAFF
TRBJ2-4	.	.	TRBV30	TGTGCCTGGAGTCTTTATGGTGGAAACATTCAGTACTTC	CAWSLYGGNIQYF
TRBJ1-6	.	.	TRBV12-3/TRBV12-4	TGTGCCAGCAGTTTCAAGATTAATTCACCCCTCCACTTT	CASSFKINSPLHF
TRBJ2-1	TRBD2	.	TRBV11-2	TGTGCCAGCAGCCGGGGGGGATACAATGAGCAGTTCTTC	CASSRGGYNEQFF
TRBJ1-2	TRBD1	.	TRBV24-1	TGTGCCACCAGATCCGGGACAGGGTATGGCTACACCTTC	CATRSGTGYGYTF
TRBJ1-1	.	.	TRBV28	TGTGCCAGCGGGGAGGCCCACGAAGCTTTCTTT	CASGEAHEAFF
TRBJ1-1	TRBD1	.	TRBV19	TGTGCCAGTACCACAGGACAGGGCGATATGAACACTGAAGCTTTCTTT	CASTTGQGDMNTEAFF
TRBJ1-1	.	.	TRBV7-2	TGTGCCAGCAGCTTAGTTCAGAGAGGCGCTGAAGCTTTCTTT	CASSLVQRGAEAFF
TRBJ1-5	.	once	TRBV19	TGTGCCAGTATGGCCAGGGGATACAATCAGCCCCAGCATTTT	CASMARGYNQPQHF
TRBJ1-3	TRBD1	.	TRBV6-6	TGTGCCAGCAGTGCTAGACAGGGAGAGGCTGGAAACACCATATATTTT	CASSARQGEAGNTIYF
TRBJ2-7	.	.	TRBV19	TGTGCCAGTAGTACCTCTAGGAAACTGCACTCCTACGAGCAGTACTTC	CASSTSRKLHSYEQYF
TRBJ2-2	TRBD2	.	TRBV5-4	TGTGCCAGCAGCGGCGGGGGGGCAAACACCGGGGAGCTGTTTTTT	CASSGGGANTGELFF
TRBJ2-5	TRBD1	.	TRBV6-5	TGTGCCAGCACCTCAGGGACAGGTCGGGAGACCCAGTACTTC	CASTSGTGRETQYF
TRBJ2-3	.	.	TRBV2	TGTGCCAGCAGTGAAATATGGGGCTTCACAGATACGCAGTATTTT	CASSEIWGFTDTQYF